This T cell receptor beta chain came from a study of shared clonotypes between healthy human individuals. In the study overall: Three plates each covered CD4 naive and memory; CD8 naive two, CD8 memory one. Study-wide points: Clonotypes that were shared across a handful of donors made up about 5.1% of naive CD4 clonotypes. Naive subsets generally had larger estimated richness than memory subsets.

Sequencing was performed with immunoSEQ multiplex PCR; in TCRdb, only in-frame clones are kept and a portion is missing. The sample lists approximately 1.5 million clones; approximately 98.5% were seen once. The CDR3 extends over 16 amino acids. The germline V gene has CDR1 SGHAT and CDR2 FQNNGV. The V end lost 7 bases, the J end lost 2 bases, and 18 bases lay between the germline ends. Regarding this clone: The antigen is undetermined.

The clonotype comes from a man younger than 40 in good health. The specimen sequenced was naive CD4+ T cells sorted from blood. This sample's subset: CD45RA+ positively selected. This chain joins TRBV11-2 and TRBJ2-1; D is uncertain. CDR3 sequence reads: CASTTEGIPTYNEQFF. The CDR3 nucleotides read TGTGCCAGCACCACAGAAGGGATACCCACCTACAATGAGCAGTTCTTC.